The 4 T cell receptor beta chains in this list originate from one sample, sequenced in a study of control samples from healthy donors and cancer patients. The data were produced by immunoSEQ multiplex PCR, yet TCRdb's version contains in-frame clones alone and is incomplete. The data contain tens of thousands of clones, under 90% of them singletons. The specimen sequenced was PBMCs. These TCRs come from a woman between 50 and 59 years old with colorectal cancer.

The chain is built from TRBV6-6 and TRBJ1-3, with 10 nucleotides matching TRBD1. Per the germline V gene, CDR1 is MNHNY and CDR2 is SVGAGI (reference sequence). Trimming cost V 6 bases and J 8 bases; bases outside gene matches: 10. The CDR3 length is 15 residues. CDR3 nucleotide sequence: TGTGCCAGCAGGCAAACGACAGGGGGCAGCGACACCATATATTTT. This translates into CASRQTTGGSDTIYF.

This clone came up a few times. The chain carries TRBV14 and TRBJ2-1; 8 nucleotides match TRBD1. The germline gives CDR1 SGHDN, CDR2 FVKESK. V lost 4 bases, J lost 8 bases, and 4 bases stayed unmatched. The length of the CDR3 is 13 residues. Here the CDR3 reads CASSRTGQHEQFF. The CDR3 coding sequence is TGTGCCAGCAGCCGGACAGGGCAGCATGAGCAGTTCTTC.

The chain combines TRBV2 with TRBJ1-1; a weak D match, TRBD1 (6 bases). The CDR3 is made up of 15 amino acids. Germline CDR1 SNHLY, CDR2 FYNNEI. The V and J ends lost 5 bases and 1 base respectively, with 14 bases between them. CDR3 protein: CASSPHAGQNTEAFF. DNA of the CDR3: TGTGCCAGCAGTCCCCACGCGGGACAGAACACTGAAGCTTTCTTT.

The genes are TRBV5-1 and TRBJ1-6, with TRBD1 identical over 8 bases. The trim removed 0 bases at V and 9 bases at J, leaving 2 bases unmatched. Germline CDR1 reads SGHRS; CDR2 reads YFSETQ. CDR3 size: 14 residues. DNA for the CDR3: TGCGCCAGCAGCTTGGATCAGGGGGCTTCACCCCTCCACTTT. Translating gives CASSLDQGASPLHF.